The 2 T cell receptor beta chains presented below share a single source sample, sequenced in a study of blood T cell repertoires in COVID-19. Repertoires were generated with immunoSEQ multiplex PCR, while TCRdb's copy carries only in-frame clones and drops some. The sample yields over 250,000 clones, under 90% seen once. The sequencing sample was made of PBMCs or T cells enriched from blood (not recorded which). Source of these receptors: a man younger than 40 with acute COVID-19.

This clone occurred once. V gene TRBV13 combines with J gene TRBJ1-1; tentative D call: TRBD1 (6 bases). Germline CDR1 and CDR2: PRHDT and FYEKMQ (reference sequence). Trimming took 2 bases from V and 5 from J, leaving 15 bases between them. The CDR3 is 15 amino acids. DNA of the CDR3: TGTGCCAGCAGCTTACGGCAGGGGTGGAGGACTGAAGCTTTCTTT. It codes for CASSLRQGWRTEAFF.

The rearrangement links TRBV25-1 to TRBJ2-6, with 10 bases identical to TRBD1. The CDR3 length is 16 residues. Germline CDR1 and CDR2: MGHDK and SYGVNS. The V and J ends lost 6 bases and 2 bases, in that order; junction bases with no gene match: 4. The CDR3 loop reads CASRGDRGPGANVLTF. The CDR3 nucleotides read TGTGCCAGCAGGGGGGACAGGGGACCTGGGGCCAACGTCCTGACTTTC. Variable domain in full (rest from reference TRBV25-1 and TRBJ2-6): EADIYQTPRYLVIGTGKKITLECSQTMGHDKMYWYQQDPGMELHLIHYSYGVNSTEKGDLSSESTVSRIRTEHFPLTLESARPSHTSQYLCASRGDRGPGANVLTFGAGSRLTVL.